This is a list of T cell receptor beta chains from one sample in a study of CD8 T cells in Susac syndrome. TCRdb itself ran the immunoSEQ multiplex PCR reads through MiXCR, one entry per CDR3 protein. Of about 300,000 distinct CDR3 sequences in the sample, around 90% are singletons; the top ten hold roughly 0.059%. The sequenced material came from CD4+ T cells from PBMCs. The receptors here all came from a human donor with multiple sclerosis. The CDR3 runs from the conserved cysteine through the conserved F or W. The D gene is left open where the match is weak. Expanded clones are given a class, and other clones once, few, many or no size at all.

TGTGCCAGCAGCCCCGGCGGGTCTGGCACAGATACGCAGTATTTT,CASSPGGSGTDTQYF,.,.,TRBV6-2/TRBV6-3,TRBJ2-3
TGTGCCAGCAGAGGTCTAGCCCATCGCGTAGGGCGAGAGACCCAGTACTTC,CASRGLAHRVGRETQYF,.,.,TRBV6-1,TRBJ2-5
TGTGCCAGCCCATCAGTCATCAGCTACGAGCAGTACTTC,CASPSVISYEQYF,.,.,TRBV9,TRBJ2-7
TGTGCCAGCAGCTTGGCTCGTGGCCATCGAGGGGAGCAGTTCTTC,CASSLARGHRGEQFF,.,.,TRBV5-4,TRBJ2-1
TGTGCCAGCAGCTTGGCTTCTCAACTATCCGGGGAGCTGTTTTTT,CASSLASQLSGELFF,.,.,TRBV5-6,TRBJ2-2
TGTGCCAGTAGAACTTGGACGATCGGAAATCAGCCCCAGCATTTT,CASRTWTIGNQPQHF,.,once,TRBV19,TRBJ1-5
TGCAGTGCGCGCTTAAGGGGATCGAGTCAGCCCCAGCATTTT,CSARLRGSSQPQHF,.,.,TRBV20-1,TRBJ1-5
TGTGCCAGCAGTAGAAGCACCGGGGAGCTGTTTTTT,CASSRSTGELFF,.,.,TRBV12-3/TRBV12-4,TRBJ2-2
TGTGCCAGCAGCTTAGGGCTAATTGGGGAGCAGTACTTC,CASSLGLIGEQYF,.,once,TRBV7-9,TRBJ2-7
TGTGCCAGCAGTTCTCAGCGGGGCCCAAACAATGAGCAGTTCTTC,CASSSQRGPNNEQFF,TRBD2,.,TRBV6-5,TRBJ2-1
TGTGCCATCAGCAACCCAGGGCTCTATGGCTACACCTTC,CAISNPGLYGYTF,.,once,TRBV10-3,TRBJ1-2
TGTGCCAGCAGCCAAGGAGGGACTAGCGGGGGTAATGAGCAGTTCTTC,CASSQGGTSGGNEQFF,TRBD2,.,TRBV4-2,TRBJ2-1
TGTGCCAGCAGCTCTGGGACAGGGAGAGGTGTCAATGAGCAGTTCTTC,CASSSGTGRGVNEQFF,TRBD1,.,TRBV5-4,TRBJ2-1
TGTGCCAGCAGTTTGCAGTATGGCTACACCTTC,CASSLQYGYTF,.,.,TRBV28,TRBJ1-2
TGTGCCAGCAGTAGAAGACTAGCGAACCCCCAGGGGCGAGAGACCCAGTACTTC,CASSRRLANPQGRETQYF,TRBD2,.,TRBV2,TRBJ2-5
TGTGCCAGCAGCCCAACCCAGTACGAGCAGTACTTC,CASSPTQYEQYF,.,.,TRBV7-9,TRBJ2-7
TGTGCCAGCAGCCCCCCCGGGGGGGCTGAAGCTTTCTTT,CASSPPGGAEAFF,.,.,TRBV6-1,TRBJ1-1
TGCAGTGCTAGCCAGACAGGGTACTATGGCTACACCTTC,CSASQTGYYGYTF,TRBD1,.,TRBV20-1,TRBJ1-2
TGTGCCAGCAGGGGATTATTGTACAGGGGCACTGAAGCTTTCTTT,CASRGLLYRGTEAFF,TRBD1,once,TRBV27,TRBJ1-1
TGTGCCAGCAGATGGGACGCAACTAGGGTCACCGGGGAGCTGTTTTTT,CASRWDATRVTGELFF,.,.,TRBV6-2/TRBV6-3,TRBJ2-2
TGTGCCAGCAGCCGCCGGGACAGATACAATGAGCAGTTCTTC,CASSRRDRYNEQFF,TRBD1,.,TRBV3-1,TRBJ2-1
TGCGCCAGCAGCTTGGGACAGACAATCCAAGAGACCCAGTACTTC,CASSLGQTIQETQYF,.,once,TRBV5-1,TRBJ2-5
TGTGCCAGCAGTAAGGGGGTTGCCGGCAATCAGCCCCAGCATTTT,CASSKGVAGNQPQHF,.,.,TRBV28,TRBJ1-5
TGTGCCAGCAGCTTCACCGAGGGGGGTTGGGGTCTCGGGGAGCTGTTTTTT,CASSFTEGGWGLGELFF,.,.,TRBV7-2,TRBJ2-2
TGCGCCAGCAGCTTGCTTACCGTCCCAGCCCCCAATGAGCAGTTCTTC,CASSLLTVPAPNEQFF,.,.,TRBV5-1,TRBJ2-1
TGTGCCAGCAGCTTGGGGCAGGCTCGTGGCTACACCTTC,CASSLGQARGYTF,.,.,TRBV5-8,TRBJ1-2
TGCAAGGGCATTTCGAACACTGAAGCTTTCTTT,CKGISNTEAFF,.,.,TRBV29-1,TRBJ1-1
TGCAGCGTTGAGAACAGGGCGTTAGATGGCTACACCTTC,CSVENRALDGYTF,.,.,TRBV29-1,TRBJ1-2
TGTGCCAGCAGGGGAGCGGGAGGAGTGGGAGCCAAAAACATTCAGTACTTC,CASRGAGGVGAKNIQYF,TRBD2,once,TRBV6-1,TRBJ2-4
TGTGCCAGCAGCCCCCGCGGCCACTCACAAGAGACCCAGTACTTC,CASSPRGHSQETQYF,.,.,TRBV7-9,TRBJ2-5
TGCGCCAGCAGCTTACAGGACGGAGACACTGAAGCTTTCTTT,CASSLQDGDTEAFF,.,.,TRBV5-1,TRBJ1-1
TGTGCCAGCAGTTACTCAGGAGGCCCACCCCCGAACACCGGGGAGCTGTTTTTT,CASSYSGGPPPNTGELFF,.,.,TRBV6-5,TRBJ2-2
TGTGCCAGCACCCGGACCGTCTCTGGAAACACCATATATTTT,CASTRTVSGNTIYF,.,.,TRBV6-5,TRBJ1-3
TGTGCCAGCAGTGTACACCACTGGAGATTATATAGCAATCAGCCCCAGCATTTT,CASSVHHWRLYSNQPQHF,.,.,TRBV6-1,TRBJ1-5
TGTGCCAGCGGGGGAACTCACTATGGCTACACCTTC,CASGGTHYGYTF,.,.,TRBV2,TRBJ1-2
TGCAGCGTGGGGGGACTAGCGGGAGTCGGGCAAGGCGAGCAGTACTTC,CSVGGLAGVGQGEQYF,TRBD2,.,TRBV29-1,TRBJ2-7
TGCAGCGCTCAATCGAGCTCCTACGAGCAGTACTTC,CSAQSSSYEQYF,.,.,TRBV29-1,TRBJ2-7
TGTGCCAGCAGCCAGGGGATATCCTATAATTCACCCCTCCACTTT,CASSQGISYNSPLHF,.,.,TRBV3-1,TRBJ1-6
TGTGCCAGCAGCGTAGCAAGGGGCCAAGAGACCCAGTACTTC,CASSVARGQETQYF,.,.,TRBV9,TRBJ2-5
TGTGCCAGCAGCTTAGGGGTCGGCTCTGGGGCCAACGTCCTGACTTTC,CASSLGVGSGANVLTF,.,.,TRBV7-9,TRBJ2-6
TGCAGTGCTAAGGGGGACGCTGAAGCTTTCTTT,CSAKGDAEAFF,.,once,TRBV20-1,TRBJ1-1
TGCGCCAGCGGAAAAAACCCGGGGAGCCTCGGGGACAATGAGCAGTTCTTC,CASGKNPGSLGDNEQFF,.,once,TRBV5-1,TRBJ2-1
TGCAGTGCGACGAGACTAGCGGGAGCTCGCGGGGGGACGGAGACCCAGTACTTC,CSATRLAGARGGTETQYF,TRBD2,.,TRBV20-1,TRBJ2-5
TGTGCCAGCAGAACCGGGGGCACAGATACGCAGTATTTT,CASRTGGTDTQYF,.,.,TRBV3-1,TRBJ2-3
TGTGCCAGCAGCAAGACAGGGGGCGACACCGGGGAGCTGTTTTTT,CASSKTGGDTGELFF,TRBD1,.,TRBV11-2,TRBJ2-2
TGTGCCAGCAGGGCGGAGGGGAGCTCTGGGGCCAACGTCCTGACTTTC,CASRAEGSSGANVLTF,.,.,TRBV2,TRBJ2-6
TGTGCCAGCAGCTCCGGGCCCCCCACATCGGATACGCAGTATTTT,CASSSGPPTSDTQYF,.,.,TRBV7-9,TRBJ2-3